These T cell receptor beta chains were read from a single sample in a study of T cell repertoires in cytomegalovirus infection. MiXCR, run by TCRdb on the reads, gives a single entry per CDR3 protein. Here the sample spans 250,000 to 300,000 distinct CDR3 sequences, more than 20% being singletons. The sample comprised PBMCs. The receptors were gathered from a human donor in good health (CMV status not recorded). Some clones in this sample may be carry-over from other donors' samples. The CDR3 runs from the conserved cysteine through the conserved F or W. D genes are given only for firm matches. Size is stated for part of the rows, as once, few or many counts, or as a class when the clone is expanded.

d_call j_call clone_size v_call cdr3_nt cdr3_aa
- TRBJ2-6 few TRBV7-2 TGTGCCAGCAGCTTTAGGGCAGGCCTAGTGTCTGGGGCCAACGTCCTGACTTTC CASSFRAGLVSGANVLTF
- TRBJ1-2 - TRBV7-9 TGTGCCAGCAGCTTAGATTCGGGACCTAACTATGGCTACACCTTC CASSLDSGPNYGYTF
TRBD2 TRBJ2-5 many TRBV7-6 TGTGCCAGCAGCTTTCTAGCGGGAGTGGAGACCCAGTACTTC CASSFLAGVETQYF
- TRBJ2-7 few TRBV11-2 TGTGCCAGCAGCTTAACGGGGATCCCCTCCTACGAGCAGTACTTC CASSLTGIPSYEQYF
- TRBJ1-5 few TRBV29-1 TGCAGCGTTGTTCAGAACAATCAGCCCCAGCATTTT CSVVQNNQPQHF
- TRBJ2-3 few TRBV10-2 TGCGCCAGCAGTGAGTCGAGACTACTGGACGTCCACACTCATACGCAGTATTTT CASSESRLLDVHTHTQYF
- TRBJ1-1 many TRBV12-3/TRBV12-4 TGTGCCAGCAGTGGAGAAATAGTCTTT CASSGEIVF
- TRBJ2-2 many TRBV7-7 TGTGCTAGCAGCTGGGAGACAGGTGTGAACACCGGGGAGCTGTTTTTT CASSWETGVNTGELFF
- TRBJ1-1 few TRBV5-4 TGTGCCAGCAGCTTGTTCACCCAGGGCGCCGAAGCTTTCTTT CASSLFTQGAEAFF
TRBD1 TRBJ1-2 few TRBV6-6 TGTGCCGCCGGACCCCCCGCAGGGGGCGTATGGGACTATGGCTACACCTTC CAAGPPAGGVWDYGYTF
- TRBJ1-2 - TRBV2 TGTGCCAGCGGTACTTTGACAGGCTATGGCTACACCTTC CASGTLTGYGYTF
- TRBJ2-3 many TRBV7-2 TGTGCCAGCAGAGCTGGTAGCACAGATACGCAGTATTTT CASRAGSTDTQYF
- TRBJ2-1 many TRBV7-2 TGTGCCAGCAGCAGAGAACCTTTGAGAGGAGCCTACAATGAGCAGTTCTTC CASSREPLRGAYNEQFF
- TRBJ1-6 - TRBV20-1 TGCAGTGCTAGGAGGGGGTTCCTTGCCGACTCACCCCTCCACTTT CSARRGFLADSPLHF
TRBD1 TRBJ1-1 - TRBV5-1 TGCGCCAGCAGCCCTTGGAGGGGGACAGGGGCTGATGACACTGAAGCTTTCTTT CASSPWRGTGADDTEAFF
- TRBJ2-1 - TRBV5-1 TGCGCCAGCAGCTTGACAGGGCTAGAGCAGTTCTTC CASSLTGLEQFF
TRBD2 TRBJ2-7 many TRBV7-9 TGTGCCAGCAGCCCCCCTAGGGGAGGGACCTACGAGCAGTACTTC CASSPPRGGTYEQYF
TRBD1 TRBJ2-7 many TRBV7-2 TGTGCCAGCAGGGATCCGGGACAGACCTACGAGCAGTACTTC CASRDPGQTYEQYF
TRBD2 TRBJ2-1 - TRBV5-4 TGTGCCAGCAGCTTGTTCCCTAGCGGGATGAATGAGCAGTTCTTC CASSLFPSGMNEQFF
- TRBJ2-2 many TRBV11-2 TGTGCCAGCAGTCGATCTCTGGGGAACACCGGGGAGCTGTTTTTT CASSRSLGNTGELFF
TRBD1 TRBJ2-4 few TRBV28 TGTGCCAGCAGTCCCCGGACAGGGGGGAACATTCAGTACTTC CASSPRTGGNIQYF
TRBD1 TRBJ1-2 - TRBV20-1 TGCAGTGCTAGAGATCAGTCAGGGGGCGGCTATGGCTACACCTTC CSARDQSGGGYGYTF
TRBD2 TRBJ2-7 few TRBV24-1 TGTGCCACCAGTGATTTTAGCGGGAAGAACGAGCAGTACTTC CATSDFSGKNEQYF
TRBD1 TRBJ2-7 once TRBV10-3 TGTGCCACGACGGGACAGGGGGCCTCCTACGAGCAGTACTTC CATTGQGASYEQYF
TRBD1 TRBJ2-2 - TRBV20-1 TGCAGTGCTGGACAGGGGGCAAGCACCGGGGAGCTGTTTTTT CSAGQGASTGELFF
- TRBJ2-6 many TRBV7-3 TGTGCCAGCAGCTTAGGCCAAACTACTGGGGCCAACGTCCTGACTTTC CASSLGQTTGANVLTF
- TRBJ2-1 many TRBV7-9 TGTGCCAGCAGCCCGCGGGACCCGGACTACAATGAGCAGTTCTTC CASSPRDPDYNEQFF
- TRBJ2-1 - TRBV6-6 TGTGCCAGCAGTGGCGGGACTCTCTACAATGAGCAGTTCTTC CASSGGTLYNEQFF
- TRBJ2-3 few TRBV25-1 TGTGCCAGCAGTGAATCTCGGTTCACAGATACGCAGTATTTT CASSESRFTDTQYF
TRBD2 TRBJ2-5 - TRBV28 TGTGCCAGCAGTCCAGGGGCGGGGGGAGAGACCCAGTACTTC CASSPGAGGETQYF
- TRBJ2-2 many TRBV7-2 TGTGCCAGCAGCCTTCCCACAATTCGGGGGGAGCTGTTTTTT CASSLPTIRGELFF
- TRBJ2-3 - TRBV7-9 TGTGCCAGCAGCTTCGTTCCGGGACAACGCACAGATACGCAGTATTTT CASSFVPGQRTDTQYF
- TRBJ2-3 many TRBV7-2 TGTGCCAGCAGCCCCCTGGGCCATGGCAGGGCCGCAGATACGCAGTATTTT CASSPLGHGRAADTQYF
TRBD1 TRBJ2-7 - TRBV15 TGTGCCACCAGCTCTCGGACAGGGCCGGCCGAGCAGTACTTC CATSSRTGPAEQYF
- TRBJ1-2 - TRBV19 TGTGCCAGTAGTATAGAAGGGAACTATGGCTACACCTTC CASSIEGNYGYTF
- TRBJ2-7 few TRBV6-2/TRBV6-3 TGTGCCGGCGCCGGGGGCGGGAGCAGTAGCGAGCAGTACTTC CAGAGGGSSSEQYF
TRBD2 TRBJ2-7 few TRBV6-5 TGTGCCAGCAGTCTAGGGACTAGCGGGAACTACGAGCAGTACTTC CASSLGTSGNYEQYF
- TRBJ2-1 many TRBV11-2 TGTGCCAGCAGCTTAAATGTGGCAAGCTCCTACAATGAGCAGTTCTTC CASSLNVASSYNEQFF
- TRBJ2-7 - TRBV6-2/TRBV6-3 TGTGCCAGCAGTTACTCATTTGGGCAGGGTTCATCCTACGAGCAGTACTTC CASSYSFGQGSSYEQYF
TRBD1 TRBJ2-7 many TRBV7-9 TGTGCCAGCAGCCGGGACAGATACTCCTACGAGCAGTACTTC CASSRDRYSYEQYF
- TRBJ2-5 once TRBV7-8 TGTGCCAGCAGCGAAACGACCGCCGGCGTGGAGACCCAGTACTTC CASSETTAGVETQYF
- TRBJ1-2 - TRBV19 TGTGCCACCCGGTCCTGGGACTATGGCTACACCTTC CATRSWDYGYTF
- TRBJ1-2 few TRBV12-3/TRBV12-4 TGTGCCAGCAGTTTGGGCACCCACTATGGCTACACCTTC CASSLGTHYGYTF
TRBD1 TRBJ1-2 many TRBV7-6 TGTGCCAGCAGCCGACAGGGGCGCCAGGGGGATGGCTACACCTTC CASSRQGRQGDGYTF
- TRBJ1-5 - TRBV2 TGTGCCAGCAGTGAAGAAGGGCCGCCCCAGCATTTT CASSEEGPPQHF
- TRBJ2-2 many TRBV5-1 TGCGCCAGCAGTCCCGATGGTCTGAGGTACACCGGGGAGCTGTTTTTT CASSPDGLRYTGELFF
- TRBJ2-2 few TRBV5-6 TGTGCCAGCAGCGGGGAACCTGCGGGCACCGGGGAGCTGTTTTTT CASSGEPAGTGELFF
TRBD2 TRBJ2-7 - TRBV11-2 TGTGCCAGCAGCCAAACTAGCGGGAGGGCCTACGAGCAGTACTTC CASSQTSGRAYEQYF